The sequence of this T cell receptor beta chain was determined in a study of glioma-infiltrating T cells. Study-wide points: Tissue and blood shared very few CDR3 sequences.

With V trimmed by 0 bases and J by 4 bases, 4 bases remained unmatched. The CDR3 sequence is 15 residues long. Germline loops: CDR1 MNHNY, CDR2 SVGAGI (reference sequence). This clonotype was counted ten times or more. The target antigen is unknown. The iRepertoire nested amplicon-rescue multiplex PCR amplified TCR alpha and beta CDR3s from RNA. One-step reverse transcription and amplification started from roughly 100-400 ng of tissue mRNA or PBMC total RNA. TCRdb re-called the multiplex PCR reads through MiXCR, storing one row per CDR3 protein. The table includes roughly 200,000 distinct CDR3 sequences, around 40% detected once.

The TCR comes from a human donor with low-grade glioma or glioblastoma, undergoing nonglioma brain surgery, or in good health (not recorded which). Sample: glioma tissue, nonneoplastic brain tissue, or PBMCs (not recorded which). This sequence joins TRBV6-6 and TRBJ2-7, with 9 bases lining up with TRBD2. The CDR3 reads CASSYSSGRRYEQYF. The CDR3, as DNA: TGTGCCAGCAGTTACTCCAGCGGGAGGCGGTACGAGCAGTACTTC.